This TCR beta chain derives from a study of T cell repertoires in cytomegalovirus infection. With respect to this clonotype: What it recognizes is unknown.

TCRdb fed the reads into MiXCR, producing one record per CDR3 protein. Here the sample spans some 900,000 distinct CDR3 sequences, about 31% being singletons. This CDR3 contains 15 residues. CDR1 and CDR2 from the germline V gene are SNHLY and FYNNEI. V shed 8 bases and J 3 bases; nucleotides not matched to a gene: 6. The sample was cultured CD8+ T cells from PBMCs, taken from culture after CMV antigen stimulation. The chain couples TRBV2 to TRBJ2-3; TRBD2 matches 12 bases. The source of this sequence is a human donor in good health (CMV status not recorded). Some clones in this sample may be carry-over from other donors' samples. DNA for the CDR3: TGTGCCAGCCCTCGGACTAGCGGGGAAACAGATACGCAGTATTTT. Translating gives CASPRTSGETDTQYF.